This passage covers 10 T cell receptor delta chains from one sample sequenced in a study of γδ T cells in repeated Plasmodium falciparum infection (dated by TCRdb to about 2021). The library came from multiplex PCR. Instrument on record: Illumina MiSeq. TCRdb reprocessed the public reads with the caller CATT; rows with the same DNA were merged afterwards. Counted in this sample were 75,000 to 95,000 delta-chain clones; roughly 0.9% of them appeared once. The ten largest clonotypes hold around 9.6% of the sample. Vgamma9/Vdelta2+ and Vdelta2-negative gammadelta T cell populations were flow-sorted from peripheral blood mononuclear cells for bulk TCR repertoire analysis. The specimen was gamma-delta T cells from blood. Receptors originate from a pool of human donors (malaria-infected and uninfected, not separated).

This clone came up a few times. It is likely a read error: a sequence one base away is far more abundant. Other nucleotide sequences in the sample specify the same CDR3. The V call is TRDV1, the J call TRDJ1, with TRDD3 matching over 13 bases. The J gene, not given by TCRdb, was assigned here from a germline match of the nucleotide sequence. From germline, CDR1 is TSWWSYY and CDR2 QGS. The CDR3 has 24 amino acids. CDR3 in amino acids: CALGDGLPTFFTGGYADPTDKLIF. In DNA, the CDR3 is TGTGCTCTCGGGGACGGCCTTCCTACGTTCTTTACTGGGGGATACGCGGACCCCACCGATAAACTCATCTTT.

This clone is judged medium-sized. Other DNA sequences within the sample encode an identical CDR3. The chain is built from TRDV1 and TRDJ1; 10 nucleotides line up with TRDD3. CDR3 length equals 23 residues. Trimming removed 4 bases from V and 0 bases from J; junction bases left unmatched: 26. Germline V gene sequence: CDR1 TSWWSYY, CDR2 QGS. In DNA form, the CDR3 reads TGTGCTCTTGGGGTTAGAGGCTTCCTACATTCGATACTGGGGGATTACGACACCGATAAACTCATCTTT. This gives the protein CALGVRGFLHSILGDYDTDKLIF.

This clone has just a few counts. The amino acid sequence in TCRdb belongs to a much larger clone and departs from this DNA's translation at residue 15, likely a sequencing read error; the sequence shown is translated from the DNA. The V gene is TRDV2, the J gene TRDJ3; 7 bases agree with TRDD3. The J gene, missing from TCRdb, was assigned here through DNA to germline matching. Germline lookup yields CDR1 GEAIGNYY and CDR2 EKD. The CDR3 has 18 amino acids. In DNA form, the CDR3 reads TGTGCCTGTGATGATGCTGGGGGCCCCTCCTGGGACACCCGAAAGATGTTTTTC. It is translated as CACDDAGGPSWDTRKMFF.

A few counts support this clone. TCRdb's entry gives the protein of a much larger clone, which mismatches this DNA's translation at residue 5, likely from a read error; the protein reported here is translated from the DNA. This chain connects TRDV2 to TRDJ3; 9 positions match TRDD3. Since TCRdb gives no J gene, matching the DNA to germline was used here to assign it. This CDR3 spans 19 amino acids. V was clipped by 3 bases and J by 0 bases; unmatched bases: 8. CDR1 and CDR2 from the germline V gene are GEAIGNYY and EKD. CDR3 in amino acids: CACDPLLGESSWDTRQMFF. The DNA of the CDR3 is TGTGCCTGTGACCCCCTACTGGGGGAGAGCTCCTGGGACACCCGACAGATGTTTTTC.

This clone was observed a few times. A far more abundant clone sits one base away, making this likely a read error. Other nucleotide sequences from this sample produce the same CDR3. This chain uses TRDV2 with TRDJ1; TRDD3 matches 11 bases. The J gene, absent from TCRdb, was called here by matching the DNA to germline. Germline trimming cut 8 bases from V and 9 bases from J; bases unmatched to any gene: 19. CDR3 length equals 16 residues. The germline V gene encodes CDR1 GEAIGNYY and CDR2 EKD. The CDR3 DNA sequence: TGTGCCTCTCCCCTCAACGTACTGGGGGATATACTGGAACTCATCTTT. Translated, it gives CASPLNVLGDILELIF.

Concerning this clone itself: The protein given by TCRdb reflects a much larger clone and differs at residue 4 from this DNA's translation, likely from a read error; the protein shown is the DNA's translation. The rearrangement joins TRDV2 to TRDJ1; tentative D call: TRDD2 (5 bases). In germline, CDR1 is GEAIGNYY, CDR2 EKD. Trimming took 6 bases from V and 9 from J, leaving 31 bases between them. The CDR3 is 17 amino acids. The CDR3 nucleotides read TGTGCCTGTAACAATTCCTTGTCTTACCCCGAGGGTGGTGAACTCATCTTT. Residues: CACNNSLSYPEGGELIF.

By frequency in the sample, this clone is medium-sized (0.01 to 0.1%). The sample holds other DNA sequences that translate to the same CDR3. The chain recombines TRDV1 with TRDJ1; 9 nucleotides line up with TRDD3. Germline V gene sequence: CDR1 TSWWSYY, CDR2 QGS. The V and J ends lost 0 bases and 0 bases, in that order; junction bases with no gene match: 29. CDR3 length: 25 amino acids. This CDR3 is CALGELYPTFYPPGDTPKYTDKLIF. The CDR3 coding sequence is TGTGCTCTTGGGGAACTCTATCCTACGTTTTACCCCCCGGGGGATACTCCAAAATACACCGATAAACTCATCTTT.

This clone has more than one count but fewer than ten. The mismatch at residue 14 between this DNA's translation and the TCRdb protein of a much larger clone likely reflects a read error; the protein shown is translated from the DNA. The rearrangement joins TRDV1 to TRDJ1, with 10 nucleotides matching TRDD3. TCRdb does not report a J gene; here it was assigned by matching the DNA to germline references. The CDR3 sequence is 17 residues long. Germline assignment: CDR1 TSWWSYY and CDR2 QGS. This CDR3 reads CALGMRGIRRVFDRLIF. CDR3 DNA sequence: TGTGCTCTTGGAATGAGGGGGATACGCCGCGTGTTCGATAGACTCATCTTT.

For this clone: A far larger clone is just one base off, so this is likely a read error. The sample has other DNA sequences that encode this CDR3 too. In DNA, the CDR3 is TGTGCTCTTGGGGAGCGCCCATACTGGGGGATAGTCCTCGATAAACTCATCTTT. Its protein is CALGERPYWGIVLDKLIF. The genes are TRDV1 and TRDJ1; 11 positions agree with TRDD3. Here the J gene was assigned by germline matching of the DNA, as TCRdb has none. With V trimmed by 3 bases and J by 4 bases, 13 bases remained unmatched. CDR1 is TSWWSYY, CDR2 QGS, per germline. The CDR3 has 18 residues.

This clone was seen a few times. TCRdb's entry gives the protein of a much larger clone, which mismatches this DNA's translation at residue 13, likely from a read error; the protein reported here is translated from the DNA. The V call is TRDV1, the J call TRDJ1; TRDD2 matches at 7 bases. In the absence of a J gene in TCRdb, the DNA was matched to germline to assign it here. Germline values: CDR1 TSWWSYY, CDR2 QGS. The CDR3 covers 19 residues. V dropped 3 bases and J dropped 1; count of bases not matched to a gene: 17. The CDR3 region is CALGDNLPSSFQSTDKLIF. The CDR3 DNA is TGTGCTCTTGGGGATAACCTGCCTTCCTCTTTTCAGTCCACCGATAAACTCATCTTT.